This T cell receptor (beta chain) was obtained from a study of CD8+ T cells in alopecia areata. Background on the study: Severity was scored as percentage of affected scalp area in treated patients. The study, taken as a whole, reports: Numerous expanded lesional clones remained in scalp and blood during tofacitinib.

Following extraction, RNA underwent reverse transcription to cDNA, which served as the sequencing template. Data came from immunoSEQ multiplex PCR; TCRdb stores just in-frame clones and leaves some out. Among 150,000 to 200,000 clones listed, less than 70% were seen once. Germline V gene lookup returns CDR1 MNHNS and CDR2 SASEGT. Trimming at V came to 8 bases and at J to 4 bases, leaving 11 bases not matched to a gene. The CDR3 is 15 residues long. The treatment was: oral pan-JAK inhibitor, 5-10 mg twice daily. It was from alopecia areata patients that lesional scalp punch biopsies and peripheral blood were collected. The table lists this clone with a count of one. The target antigen is unknown.

The TCR comes from a human donor with alopecia areata. The source material was CD4+ T cells sorted from blood, sampled around week 47, from a patient treated with tofacitinib. The chain recombines TRBV6-1 with TRBJ2-1; 7 bases map to TRBD2. This CDR3 reads CASRDYRTVYNEQFF. In DNA, the CDR3 is TGTGCCAGCCGGGACTACCGAACCGTATACAATGAGCAGTTCTTC.